Listed below are T cell receptor beta chains from one sample, sequenced in a study of blood T cell repertoires in COVID-19. TCRdb keeps only in-frame clones here, not all; method: immunoSEQ multiplex PCR. Of 150,000 to 200,000 clones in the sample, 75% to 85% were seen once. The sample comprised peripheral blood. The receptors originated from a human donor in a cohort sampled during active COVID-19. Each CDR3 is given with its conserved first and last residue. Each record gives: V gene, J gene, clone size, D gene, CDR3 protein, CDR3 DNA. D genes are given only for firm matches. Clone size appears in some rows only: once, few, many, or a class for an expanded clone.

v_gene: TRBV27; j_gene: TRBJ2-7; abundance: -; d_gene: -; CDR3aa: CASSLGQVRGEQYF; CDR3nt: TGTGCCAGCAGTTTAGGGCAGGTCCGGGGCGAGCAGTACTTC
v_gene: TRBV2; j_gene: TRBJ2-7; abundance: -; d_gene: TRBD2; CDR3aa: CASRTTGGNYYEQYF; CDR3nt: TGTGCCAGCAGGACTACGGGGGGGAATTACTACGAGCAGTACTTC
v_gene: TRBV19; j_gene: TRBJ2-5; abundance: -; d_gene: -; CDR3aa: CASSLTAHQETQYF; CDR3nt: TGTGCCAGTAGTTTGACAGCTCACCAAGAGACCCAGTACTTC
v_gene: TRBV28; j_gene: TRBJ2-5; abundance: -; d_gene: -; CDR3aa: CASSRRSETQYF; CDR3nt: TGTGCCAGCTCCAGGAGGAGTGAGACCCAGTACTTC
v_gene: TRBV7-8; j_gene: TRBJ1-5; abundance: -; d_gene: -; CDR3aa: CASSFDGRGSSQPQHF; CDR3nt: TGTGCCAGCAGCTTTGACGGTAGGGGGAGTAGTCAGCCCCAGCATTTT
v_gene: TRBV6-2/TRBV6-3; j_gene: TRBJ1-5; abundance: -; d_gene: TRBD1; CDR3aa: CASSYSEGAHQPQHF; CDR3nt: TGTGCCAGCAGTTACTCGGAGGGGGCCCATCAGCCCCAGCATTTT
v_gene: TRBV19; j_gene: TRBJ2-7; abundance: -; d_gene: -; CDR3aa: CASSPMGRQYEQYF; CDR3nt: TGTGCCAGTAGCCCTATGGGAAGACAGTACGAGCAGTACTTC
v_gene: TRBV6-6; j_gene: TRBJ2-7; abundance: -; d_gene: TRBD2; CDR3aa: CASKLTSGEGEQYF; CDR3nt: TGTGCCAGCAAATTGACTAGCGGGGAAGGCGAGCAGTACTTC
v_gene: TRBV7-2; j_gene: TRBJ2-2; abundance: -; d_gene: TRBD1; CDR3aa: CASSPGQGTGELFF; CDR3nt: TGTGCCAGCAGCCCCGGACAGGGCACCGGGGAGCTGTTTTTT
v_gene: TRBV24-1; j_gene: TRBJ2-3; abundance: -; d_gene: -; CDR3aa: CATSDLRGTDTQYF; CDR3nt: TGTGCCACCAGTGATTTGCGGGGCACAGATACGCAGTATTTT
v_gene: TRBV6-5; j_gene: TRBJ1-2; abundance: -; d_gene: -; CDR3aa: CASSSGLRKTF; CDR3nt: TGTGCCAGCAGTTCGGGGTTGCGGAAAACCTTC
v_gene: TRBV24-1; j_gene: TRBJ2-5; abundance: once; d_gene: TRBD1; CDR3aa: CATSVPLRQGIQETQYF; CDR3nt: TGTGCCACCAGTGTCCCACTCCGACAGGGGATACAAGAGACCCAGTACTTC
v_gene: TRBV7-2; j_gene: TRBJ2-1; abundance: -; d_gene: -; CDR3aa: CASSPQHRVGEQFF; CDR3nt: TGTGCCAGCAGCCCCCAGCACAGGGTCGGAGAGCAGTTCTTC
v_gene: TRBV5-4; j_gene: TRBJ2-2; abundance: -; d_gene: -; CDR3aa: CASSPRVRARDTGELFF; CDR3nt: TGTGCCAGCAGTCCCCGTGTGAGGGCCCGGGACACCGGGGAGCTGTTTTTT
v_gene: TRBV9; j_gene: TRBJ2-1; abundance: few; d_gene: -; CDR3aa: CASSVVPAGYNEQFF; CDR3nt: TGTGCCAGCAGCGTAGTCCCAGCGGGCTACAATGAGCAGTTCTTC
v_gene: TRBV4-3; j_gene: TRBJ2-2; abundance: -; d_gene: -; CDR3aa: CASSQGTRENTGELFF; CDR3nt: TGCGCCAGCAGCCAAGGTACCCGAGAGAACACCGGGGAGCTGTTTTTT
v_gene: TRBV9; j_gene: TRBJ2-7; abundance: -; d_gene: TRBD1; CDR3aa: CASSSGTASFYEQYF; CDR3nt: TGTGCCAGCAGCTCCGGGACAGCTTCCTTCTACGAGCAGTACTTC
v_gene: TRBV24-1; j_gene: TRBJ2-1; abundance: -; d_gene: TRBD1; CDR3aa: CATSAGTAPYNEQFF; CDR3nt: TGTGCCACCAGCGCCGGGACAGCACCTTACAATGAGCAGTTCTTC
v_gene: TRBV6-2/TRBV6-3; j_gene: TRBJ2-7; abundance: few; d_gene: -; CDR3aa: CASSRSPGHGNYEQYF; CDR3nt: TGTGCCAGCAGCCGATCTCCGGGACACGGGAACTACGAGCAGTACTTC
v_gene: TRBV6-6; j_gene: TRBJ1-3; abundance: few; d_gene: TRBD1; CDR3aa: CASSRQGKTLEGTIYF; CDR3nt: TGTGCCAGCAGTCGACAGGGGAAAACTCTGGAAGGCACCATATATTTT
v_gene: TRBV27; j_gene: TRBJ2-1; abundance: -; d_gene: TRBD2; CDR3aa: CASSYAGGQFF; CDR3nt: TGTGCCAGCAGTTATGCGGGGGGGCAGTTCTTC
v_gene: TRBV6-5; j_gene: TRBJ1-1; abundance: -; d_gene: TRBD1; CDR3aa: CASSYSIGTDEAFF; CDR3nt: TGTGCCAGCAGTTACTCGATAGGGACAGATGAAGCTTTCTTT
v_gene: TRBV11-2; j_gene: TRBJ1-3; abundance: -; d_gene: -; CDR3aa: CASSLVISLSGISGNTIYF; CDR3nt: TGTGCCAGCAGCTTAGTAATTTCTCTTTCGGGGATCTCTGGAAACACCATATATTTT
v_gene: TRBV18; j_gene: TRBJ1-3; abundance: -; d_gene: -; CDR3aa: CASSPRTAASGNTIYF; CDR3nt: TGTGCCAGCTCACCTAGGACAGCAGCCTCTGGAAACACCATATATTTT
v_gene: TRBV18; j_gene: TRBJ2-2; abundance: -; d_gene: TRBD2; CDR3aa: CASSPIAGVANTGELFF; CDR3nt: TGTGCCAGCTCACCAATAGCGGGAGTCGCGAACACCGGGGAGCTGTTTTTT
v_gene: TRBV27; j_gene: TRBJ2-3; abundance: -; d_gene: -; CDR3aa: CASSYLTGPSTDTQYF; CDR3nt: TGTGCCAGCAGTTACCTCACAGGGCCAAGCACAGATACGCAGTATTTT
v_gene: TRBV7-2; j_gene: TRBJ2-7; abundance: -; d_gene: TRBD1; CDR3aa: CASSSRQGSYEQYF; CDR3nt: TGTGCCAGCAGCTCTCGACAGGGGTCCTACGAGCAGTACTTC
v_gene: TRBV6-5; j_gene: TRBJ2-3; abundance: -; d_gene: TRBD2; CDR3aa: CASSPSGRALNLDF; CDR3nt: TGTGCCAGCAGTCCGAGCGGGAGGGCCTTAAATTTGGATTTT
v_gene: TRBV12-5; j_gene: TRBJ2-3; abundance: few; d_gene: -; CDR3aa: CASGPGRGSDTDTQYF; CDR3nt: TGTGCTAGTGGCCCCGGCCGGGGGAGTGACACAGATACGCAGTATTTT
v_gene: TRBV10-1; j_gene: TRBJ2-7; abundance: -; d_gene: TRBD2; CDR3aa: CASSGTSGNTYEQYF; CDR3nt: TGCGCCAGCAGTGGGACTAGCGGCAATACCTACGAGCAGTACTTC
v_gene: TRBV27; j_gene: TRBJ2-2; abundance: -; d_gene: TRBD2; CDR3aa: CASSLPGLAGNTGELFF; CDR3nt: TGTGCCAGCAGCCTACCGGGACTAGCGGGGAACACCGGGGAGCTGTTTTTT
v_gene: TRBV5-1; j_gene: TRBJ1-3; abundance: -; d_gene: -; CDR3aa: CASSPGPGSGGNTIYF; CDR3nt: TGCGCCAGCAGCCCTGGCCCCGGGTCTGGCGGAAACACCATATATTTT
v_gene: TRBV7-9; j_gene: TRBJ2-7; abundance: -; d_gene: -; CDR3aa: CASSLADRGYEQYF; CDR3nt: TGTGCCAGCAGCCTTGCAGACCGGGGCTACGAGCAGTACTTC
v_gene: TRBV28; j_gene: TRBJ2-5; abundance: once; d_gene: TRBD1; CDR3aa: CASTPPSNRGRYQETQYF; CDR3nt: TGTGCCAGCACCCCTCCAAGTAACAGGGGGCGGTACCAAGAGACCCAGTACTTC
v_gene: TRBV5-4; j_gene: TRBJ2-5; abundance: -; d_gene: TRBD2; CDR3aa: CASSYRGGAFQETQYF; CDR3nt: TGTGCCAGCAGCTATCGCGGGGGGGCCTTCCAAGAGACCCAGTACTTC
v_gene: TRBV6-2/TRBV6-3; j_gene: TRBJ2-5; abundance: once; d_gene: TRBD2; CDR3aa: CASSHPSGVYETQYF; CDR3nt: TGTGCCAGCAGTCACCCCAGCGGGGTTTATGAGACCCAGTACTTC
v_gene: TRBV27; j_gene: TRBJ2-5; abundance: -; d_gene: -; CDR3aa: CASSWTVQETQYF; CDR3nt: TGTGCCAGCAGTTGGACAGTCCAAGAGACCCAGTACTTC
v_gene: TRBV2; j_gene: TRBJ2-3; abundance: -; d_gene: -; CDR3aa: CASSPPFTDTQYF; CDR3nt: TGTGCCAGCAGTCCCCCCTTCACAGATACGCAGTATTTT
v_gene: TRBV14; j_gene: TRBJ2-7; abundance: -; d_gene: -; CDR3aa: CASSPWGGSYEQYF; CDR3nt: TGTGCCAGCAGCCCCTGGGGCGGTTCCTACGAGCAGTACTTC
v_gene: TRBV7-3; j_gene: TRBJ2-3; abundance: -; d_gene: -; CDR3aa: CASSSADTQYF; CDR3nt: TGTGCCAGCAGCTCGGCAGATACGCAGTATTTT
v_gene: TRBV9; j_gene: TRBJ2-5; abundance: -; d_gene: TRBD2; CDR3aa: CASSGTSGREETQYF; CDR3nt: TGTGCCAGCAGCGGGACTAGCGGGCGGGAAGAGACCCAGTACTTC
v_gene: TRBV4-1; j_gene: TRBJ1-2; abundance: -; d_gene: TRBD1; CDR3aa: CASSGDRAGYTF; CDR3nt: TGCGCCAGCAGCGGGGACAGGGCTGGCTACACCTTC